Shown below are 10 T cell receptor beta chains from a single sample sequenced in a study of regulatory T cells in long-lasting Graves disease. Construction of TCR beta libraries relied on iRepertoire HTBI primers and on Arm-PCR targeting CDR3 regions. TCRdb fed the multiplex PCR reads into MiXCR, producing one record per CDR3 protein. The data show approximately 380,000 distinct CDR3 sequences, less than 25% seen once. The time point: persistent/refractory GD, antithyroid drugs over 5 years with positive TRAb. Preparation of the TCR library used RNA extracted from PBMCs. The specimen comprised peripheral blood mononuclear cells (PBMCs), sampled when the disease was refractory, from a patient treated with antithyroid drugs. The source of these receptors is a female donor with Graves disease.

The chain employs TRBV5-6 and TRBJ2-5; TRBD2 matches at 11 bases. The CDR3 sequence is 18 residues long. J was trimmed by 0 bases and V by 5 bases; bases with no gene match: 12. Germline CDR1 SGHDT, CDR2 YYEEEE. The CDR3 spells CASRDRLAGLGYQETQYF. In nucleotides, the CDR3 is TGTGCCAGCAGGGATCGACTAGCGGGACTTGGGTACCAAGAGACCCAGTACTTC.

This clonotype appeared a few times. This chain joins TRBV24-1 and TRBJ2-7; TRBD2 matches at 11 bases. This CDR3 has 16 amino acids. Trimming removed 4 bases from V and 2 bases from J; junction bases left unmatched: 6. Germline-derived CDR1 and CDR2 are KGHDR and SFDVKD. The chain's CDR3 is CATSETGTSGTYEQYF. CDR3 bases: TGTGCCACCAGTGAAACCGGGACTAGCGGAACCTACGAGCAGTACTTC.

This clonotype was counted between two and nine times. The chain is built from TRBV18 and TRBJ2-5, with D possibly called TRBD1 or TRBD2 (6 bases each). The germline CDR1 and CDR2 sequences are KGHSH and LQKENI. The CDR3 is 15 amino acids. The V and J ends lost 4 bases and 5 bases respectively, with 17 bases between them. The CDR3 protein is CASSLNTGGAETQYF. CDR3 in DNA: TGTGCCAGCTCACTGAACACCGGGGGCGCGGAGACCCAGTACTTC. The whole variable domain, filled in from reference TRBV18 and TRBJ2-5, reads NAGVMQNPRHLVRRRGQEARLRCSPMKGHSHVYWYRQLPEEGLKFMVYLQKENIIDESGMPKERFSAEFPKEGPSILRIQQVVRGDSAAYFCASSLNTGGAETQYFGPGTRLLVL.

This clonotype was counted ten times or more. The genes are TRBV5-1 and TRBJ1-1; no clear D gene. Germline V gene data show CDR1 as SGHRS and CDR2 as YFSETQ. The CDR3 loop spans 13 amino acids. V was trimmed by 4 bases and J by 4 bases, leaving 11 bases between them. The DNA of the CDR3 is TGCGCCAGCAGCGGTGGTGGGCGCACTGAAGCTTTCTTT. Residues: CASSGGGRTEAFF.

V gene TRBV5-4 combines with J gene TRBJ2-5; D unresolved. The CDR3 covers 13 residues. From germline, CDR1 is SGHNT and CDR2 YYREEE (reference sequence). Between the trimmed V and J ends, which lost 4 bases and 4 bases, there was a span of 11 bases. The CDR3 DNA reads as TGTGCCAGCAGCACCGAAATGGGAGAGACCCAGTACTTC. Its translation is CASSTEMGETQYF.

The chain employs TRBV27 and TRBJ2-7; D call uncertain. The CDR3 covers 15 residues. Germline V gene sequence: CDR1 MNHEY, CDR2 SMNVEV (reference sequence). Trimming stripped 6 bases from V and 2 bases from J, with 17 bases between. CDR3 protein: CASSYVGTFPYEQYF. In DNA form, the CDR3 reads TGTGCCAGCAGCTACGTGGGCACCTTTCCCTACGAGCAGTACTTC.

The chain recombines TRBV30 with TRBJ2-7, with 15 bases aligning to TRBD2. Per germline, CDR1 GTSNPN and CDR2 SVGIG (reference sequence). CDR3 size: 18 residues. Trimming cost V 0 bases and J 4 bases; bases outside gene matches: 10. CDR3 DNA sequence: TGTGCCTGGAGTGTCCGATTGGGGACTAGCGGGAGGTATTACGAGCAGTACTTC. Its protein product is CAWSVRLGTSGRYYEQYF.

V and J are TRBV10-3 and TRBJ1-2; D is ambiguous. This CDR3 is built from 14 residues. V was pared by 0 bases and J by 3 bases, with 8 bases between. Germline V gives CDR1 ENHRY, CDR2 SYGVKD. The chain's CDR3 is CAISESRLDYGYTF. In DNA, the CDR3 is TGTGCCATCAGTGAGTCGCGGCTAGACTATGGCTACACCTTC.

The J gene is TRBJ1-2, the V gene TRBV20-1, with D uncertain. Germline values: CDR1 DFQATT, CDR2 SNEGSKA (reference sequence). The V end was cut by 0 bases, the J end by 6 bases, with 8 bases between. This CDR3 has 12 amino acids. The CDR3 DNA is TGCAGTGCTAGAGATATGACGGATGGCTACACCTTC. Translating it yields CSARDMTDGYTF.

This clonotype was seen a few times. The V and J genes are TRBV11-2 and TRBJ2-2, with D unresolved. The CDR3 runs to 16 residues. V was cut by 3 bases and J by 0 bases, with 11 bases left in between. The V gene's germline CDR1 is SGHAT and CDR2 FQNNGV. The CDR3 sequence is CASSFFAPTNTGELFF. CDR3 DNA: TGTGCCAGCAGCTTTTTCGCCCCCACGAACACCGGGGAGCTGTTTTTT.